This entry lists 24 T cell receptor beta chains sequenced from one sample in a study of blood T cell repertoires in COVID-19. Data came from immunoSEQ multiplex PCR; TCRdb stores just in-frame clones and leaves some out. The sample yields tens of thousands of clones, around 82% seen once. The sample taken for sequencing was peripheral blood. The receptors were sampled from a woman aged 60-75 years with acute or convalescent COVID-19.

V usage is TRBV18 and J usage is TRBJ2-3; D call uncertain. Germline V gene sequence: CDR1 KGHSH, CDR2 LQKENI. V lost 3 bases and J lost 5, with 9 bases in between. This CDR3 has 13 amino acids. DNA for the CDR3: TGTGCCAGCTCACCTCGAGCCCTAGATACGCAGTATTTT. This gives the protein CASSPRALDTQYF.

The chain couples TRBV5-1 to TRBJ2-2, with D tentatively TRBD1 (6 bases). Germline V lookup: CDR1 SGHRS, CDR2 YFSETQ. Between the trimmed V and J ends, which lost 4 bases and 4 bases, there was a span of 17 bases. There are 16 residues in the CDR3. CDR3 bases: TGCGCCAGCAGCCAGCTTGGGGGCTTGGGCACCGGGGAGCTGTTTTTT. As protein: CASSQLGGLGTGELFF.

This chain uses TRBV2 with TRBJ2-3; 7 nucleotides align to TRBD2. Germline V lookup: CDR1 SNHLY, CDR2 FYNNEI. V shed 5 bases, J shed 7 bases, and the junction held 6 bases outside the gene matches. This CDR3 contains 13 residues. DNA for the CDR3: TGTGCCAGCAGTCCCGGGACTACGAATACGCAGTATTTT. It translates to CASSPGTTNTQYF.

The chain has TRBV19 and TRBJ1-1; D unresolved. Looked up from germline, CDR1 is LNHDA and CDR2 is SQIVND (reference sequence). V was clipped by 6 bases and J by 4 bases, with 12 bases between them. This CDR3 has 13 amino acids. As DNA, the CDR3 is TGTGCCAGTAGCCTCGGACGGGGCACTGAAGCTTTCTTT. As protein: CASSLGRGTEAFF.

CDR3 in amino acids: CASSPSGGPRGGYTF. The CDR3, as DNA: TGTGCCAGCAGCCCGTCAGGCGGCCCAAGGGGAGGCTACACCTTC. The chain uses TRBV9 and TRBJ1-2; D possibly corresponds to TRBD1 (5 bases). CDR1 is SGDLS, CDR2 YYNGEE, per germline. The CDR3 totals 15 residues. The V and J ends lost 4 bases and 8 bases respectively, with 21 bases between them.

In its sample, this clone was seen a few times. The V call is TRBV7-2, the J call TRBJ2-7, with 11 bases identical to TRBD2. The CDR3 extends over 18 amino acids. Trimming at V came to 0 bases and at J to 1 base, leaving 8 bases not matched to a gene. In germline, CDR1 is SGHTA, CDR2 FQGNSA. CDR3 nucleotide sequence: TGTGCCAGCAGCTTAGCGATCGCTAGCGGGGGGTTTTCCTACGAGCAGTACTTC. Translated: CASSLAIASGGFSYEQYF.

J is TRBJ2-2 and V is TRBV4-1; weak D call: TRBD1 (6 bases). The CDR3 spans 14 residues. Trimming removed 2 bases from V and 6 bases from J, with 10 bases in between. CDR1 MGHRA and CDR2 YSYEKL come from the germline V gene. CDR3 DNA sequence: TGCGCCAGCAGCCAATACAGGGATGCCGGGGAGCTGTTTTTT. This codes for CASSQYRDAGELFF.

The chain links TRBV14 to TRBJ1-6, with D unclear. There are 16 residues in the CDR3. The germline V and J ends were trimmed by 2 bases and 3 bases, with 11 bases remaining between them. Germline V CDR1 and CDR2: SGHDN, FVKESK. CDR3 bases: TGTGCCAGCAGCCAACAGACTCTTCGCTATAATTCACCCCTCCACTTT. The encoded protein is CASSQQTLRYNSPLHF.

The chain carries TRBV5-6 and TRBJ1-2, with 7 bases identical to TRBD1. CDR3 length equals 15 residues. Germline-derived CDR1 and CDR2 are SGHDT and YYEEEE. The ends lost 4 bases at V and 3 bases at J; junction bases unmatched: 9. In nucleotides, the CDR3 is TGTGCCAGCAGCCCCAAGGACAGGATTCACTATGGCTACACCTTC. Encoded protein: CASSPKDRIHYGYTF.

On this clone itself: Other nucleotide sequences in the sample specify the same CDR3. The rearrangement uses TRBV7-9 and TRBJ1-1, with 7 bases lining up with TRBD1. The germline V gene has CDR1 SEHNR and CDR2 FQNEAQ (reference sequence). Trimming took 5 bases from V and 4 from J; bases not matched to a gene: 10. The CDR3 consists of 15 residues. In nucleotides, the CDR3 is TGTGCCAGCAGCGCGTCAGGGGGAAGGGGCACTGAAGCTTTCTTT. It specifies CASSASGGRGTEAFF.

The genes are TRBV7-9 and TRBJ2-7, with D maybe TRBD2 (5 bases). CDR3 length: 13 residues. Germline values: CDR1 SEHNR, CDR2 FQNEAQ (reference sequence). V lost 5 bases, J lost 5 bases, and 13 bases lay in between. Here the CDR3 reads CASSPSTINEQYF. In DNA, the CDR3 is TGTGCCAGCAGCCCTAGCACTATAAACGAGCAGTACTTC. The variable domain in full, completed from reference TRBV7-9 and TRBJ2-7, reads DTGVSQNPRHKITKRGQNVTFRCDPISEHNRLYWYRQTLGQGPEFLTYFQNEAQLEKSRLLSDRFSAERPKGSFSTLEIQRTEQGDSAMYLCASSPSTINEQYFGPGTRLTVT.

The chain uses TRBV6-5 and TRBJ1-1; D possibly corresponds to TRBD1 (5 bases). Between the trimmed V and J ends, which lost 0 bases and 4 bases, there was a span of 9 bases. The CDR3 runs to 14 residues. Germline CDR1 and CDR2: MNHEY and SVGAGI. CDR3 nucleotide sequence: TGTGCCAGCAGTTACTCGCAGGGAATCACTGAAGCTTTCTTT. It specifies CASSYSQGITEAFF.

V gene TRBV7-6 combines with J gene TRBJ1-5; a weak D match, TRBD1 (6 bases). Trimming left V 4 bases short and J 3 bases short, with 13 bases between. In germline, CDR1 is SGHVS, CDR2 FNYEAQ. CDR3 length equals 15 residues. The CDR3 coding sequence is TGTGCCAGCAGCTCGACAGGAGATATCAATCAGCCCCAGCATTTT. Its protein is CASSSTGDINQPQHF.

The chain recombines TRBV2 with TRBJ1-6; D call uncertain. Germline CDR1 SNHLY, CDR2 FYNNEI. This CDR3 contains 14 residues. Trimming pared 3 bases from V and 9 bases from J, leaving 12 bases between. CDR3 sequence (DNA): TGTGCCAGCAGTGAGGGCCGGATCGTTTCACCCCTCCACTTT. Amino acid sequence: CASSEGRIVSPLHF.

The chain recombines TRBV6-5 with TRBJ1-3, with D tentatively TRBD1 (6 bases). Trimming shortened V by 3 bases and J by 0 bases, and 12 bases separated the two germline ends. Per the germline V gene, CDR1 is MNHEY and CDR2 is SVGAGI. The CDR3 consists of 16 residues. CDR3 bases: TGTGCCAGCAGTTATGAGCGGGGGGCCTCTGGAAACACCATATATTTT. This gives the protein CASSYERGASGNTIYF.

The CDR3 DNA follows: TGTGCCAGCACCGGACAGACTGGAAACACCATATATTTT. Translated, it gives CASTGQTGNTIYF. V usage is TRBV5-6 and J usage is TRBJ1-3, with D possibly being TRBD1 (6 bases). CDR1 is SGHDT, CDR2 YYEEEE, per germline. This CDR3 has 13 amino acids. The V gene lost 6 bases and the J gene lost 2 bases, with 9 bases spanning the gap.

This clone was observed once. The chain couples TRBV27 to TRBJ1-2; 7 bases line up with TRBD1. This CDR3 has 13 amino acids. CDR1 is MNHEY and CDR2 is SMNVEV in the germline V gene (reference sequence). The trim removed 4 bases at V and 4 bases at J, leaving 3 bases unmatched. The DNA of the CDR3 is TGTGCCAGCAGTTCGCAGGGGGTCTATGGCTACACCTTC. Translation: CASSSQGVYGYTF.

The chain couples TRBV29-1 to TRBJ2-7; D might be TRBD1 (6 bases). The CDR3 runs to 13 residues. V dropped 6 bases and J dropped 4 bases, with 16 bases sitting between them. CDR1 SQVTM and CDR2 ANQGSEA come from the germline V gene. The CDR3 DNA sequence: TGCAGCGTAAGTCCTTCAGGGGCTTACGAGCAGTACTTC. It codes for CSVSPSGAYEQYF.

V and J are TRBV6-4 and TRBJ2-7; D may be TRBD2 (6 bases). V was shortened by 4 bases and J by 0 bases, with 10 bases between the two germline ends. The CDR3 loop spans 14 amino acids. Looked up from germline, CDR1 is MRHNA and CDR2 is SNTAGT. CDR3 protein: CASSARDFSYEQYF. DNA for the CDR3: TGTGCCAGCAGTGCTCGGGACTTCTCCTACGAGCAGTACTTC.

The genes are TRBV3-1 (or the pseudogene TRBV3-2) and TRBJ1-2; D not certain. V was shortened by 4 bases and J by 4 bases, with 13 bases between the two germline ends. The CDR3 has 14 amino acids. Germline CDR1 is LGHDT and CDR2 is YNNKEL (reference sequence). CDR3 sequence reads: CASSRGAGFYGYTF. The CDR3 DNA reads as TGTGCCAGCAGCCGAGGAGCGGGATTCTATGGCTACACCTTC.

V usage is TRBV5-1 and J usage is TRBJ2-1; possibly TRBD1 for D (5 bases). Trimming took 7 bases from V and 1 from J, leaving 15 bases between them. The length of the CDR3 is 15 residues. Germline values: CDR1 SGHRS, CDR2 YFSETQ. In nucleotides, the CDR3 is TGCGCCAGCTACGAACAGGCCAAATCCTACAATGAGCAGTTCTTC. Translating it yields CASYEQAKSYNEQFF.

In DNA form, the CDR3 reads TGCGCCAGCAGTTCACAACGGGGGGGACTAATGGATGAGCAGTTCTTC. This gives the protein CASSSQRGGLMDEQFF. The chain is built from TRBV5-1 and TRBJ2-1, with 8 bases lining up with TRBD2. The germline gives CDR1 SGHRS, CDR2 YFSETQ. The junction had 15 bases not matched to a gene; V was cut back by 5 bases and J by 8 bases. The CDR3 consists of 16 residues.

The gene calls are TRBV3-1 (or the pseudogene TRBV3-2) and TRBJ2-1, with 8 nucleotides matching TRBD2. V dropped 5 bases and J dropped 4; count of bases not matched to a gene: 7. From germline, CDR1 is LGHDT and CDR2 YNNKEL (reference sequence). The CDR3 has 15 amino acids. CDR3 region: CASSGTGLVYNEQFF. The CDR3, as DNA: TGTGCCAGCAGCGGAACGGGACTAGTGTACAATGAGCAGTTCTTC.

This clone came up a few times. The V call is TRBV11-2, the J call TRBJ1-2; TRBD1 is a possible D gene (6 bases). The CDR3 extends over 15 amino acids. Germline loops: CDR1 SGHAT, CDR2 FQNNGV. Trimming pared 5 bases from V and 2 bases from J, leaving 15 bases between. The CDR3 here is CASSLRGGWNYGYTF. The CDR3 DNA is TGTGCCAGCAGCCTCCGAGGGGGTTGGAACTATGGCTACACCTTC.